The T cell receptor (beta chain) under discussion was sequenced for a study of human T cells and chemical hapten exposure. About the research overall: Small discrepancies in pooled library volume mainly accounted for the varying TCR yields per sample. Findings and caveats of the study: Those TCRs sitting above 1 in 1000 frequency stayed the same with DPC sensitization.

Unique molecular identifiers were attached to individual cDNA molecules during library preparation. As processed by the authors: Sample-level TCR yields exhibited a median of approximately 96,000, with a range of about 23,224 to 690,600. TCRdb analysed the reads with MiXCR anew, one entry per CDR3 protein. TCRdb's processing, not the authors' own work, is the source of the V and J calls. The sample lists around 120,000 distinct CDR3 sequences, around 8.5% seen once, with 1.4% in the top ten. As regards this clonotype: Its antigen is still unknown.

V was pared by 1 base and J by 3 bases, with 10 bases between. The germline V gene encodes CDR1 SGHTA and CDR2 FQGNSA. The CDR3 runs to 14 residues. The starting material, unfractionated whole blood, was used for total RNA extraction. V usage is TRBV7-2 and J usage is TRBJ2-7; D is possibly TRBD1 (5 bases). The clonotype originates from a human donor in good health. Some clones in this sample may be carry-over from other donors' samples. The specimen sequenced was whole blood. The CDR3, as DNA: TGTGCCAGCAGCTTAGAGGACACTCTCTACGAGCAGTACTTC. It encodes CASSLEDTLYEQYF.